This passage covers 4 T cell receptor beta chains from one sample sequenced in a study of cytomegalovirus exposure and HLA in healthy donors. Sequenced by immunoSEQ multiplex PCR; TCRdb stores in-frame clones only, minus some. The table has roughly 150,000 clones, 91% seen once. Material: PBMCs. The receptors were gathered from a man aged 18 to 35 in good health and CMV-seronegative.

J is TRBJ2-2 and V is TRBV11-3, with TRBD2 matching over 7 bases. The CDR3 has 16 amino acids. Germline assignment: CDR1 SGHNT and CDR2 YENEEA. The junction had 11 bases not matched to a gene; V was cut back by 4 bases and J by 6 bases. Here the CDR3 DNA reads TGTGCCAGCAGCTCCCTGGGGAGGGGCCGGGCCGGGGAGCTGTTTTTT. Encoded protein: CASSSLGRGRAGELFF. Looking up the rest from reference TRBV11-3 and TRBJ2-2 gives the full variable domain: EAGVVQSPRYKIIEKKQPVAFWCNPISGHNTLYWYLQNLGQGPELLIRYENEEAVDDSQLPKDRFSAERLKGVDSTLKIQPAELGDSAVYLCASSSLGRGRAGELFFGEGSRLTVL.

With regard to this clone: One junction end does not reproduce the germline sequence, and a read error may be involved. The chain has TRBV30 and TRBJ2-1; 9 positions agree with TRBD1. Germline V gene sequence: CDR1 GTSNPN, CDR2 SVGIG (reference sequence). The CDR3 sequence is 10 residues long. The chain's CDR3 is CAWAGQGWLF. The CDR3 region has the DNA TGTGCCTGGGCCGGACAGGGGTGGCTCTTC.

In its sample, this clone was seen many times. The rearrangement links TRBV6-5 to TRBJ2-7; 9 bases match TRBD1. J was trimmed by 3 bases and V by 2 bases; bases with no gene match: 8. The CDR3 runs 16 residues. Germline loops: CDR1 MNHEY, CDR2 SVGAGI. The CDR3 DNA follows: TGTGCCAGCAGTTACCCTATTGACAGGGGGAACTACGAGCAGTACGTC. Its protein product is CASSYPIDRGNYEQYV.

The J gene is TRBJ1-1, the V gene TRBV18, with D maybe TRBD1 (5 bases). The CDR3 runs to 15 residues. Germline V gene data show CDR1 as KGHSH and CDR2 as LQKENI. The ends were cut back, 3 bases at V and 2 bases at J, with 13 bases in the middle. The CDR3, as DNA: TGTGCCAGCTCACCTTTGGACACCCTAAACACTGAAGCTTTCTTT. It codes for CASSPLDTLNTEAFF.